This T cell receptor (beta chain) appears in the sequencing data of a study of cytotoxic CD8 clonotypes in ibrutinib-treated CLL. Study-wide background: There were, on average, over 250,000 productive templates and under 95,000 productive rearrangements per sample. General study points: Before falling back toward baseline at progression, clonality had risen at the time of ibrutinib response.

Turning to this clone: Its cognate antigen is unknown.

V gave up 4 bases and J gave up 0 bases; unmatched junction bases: 17. CDR1 and CDR2 (germline): SGHRS, YFSETQ. CDR3 length equals 19 residues. Using immunoSEQ multiplex PCR, the repertoire was profiled, and TCRdb retains in-frame clones only, with some absent. The sample lists 76,000 or so clones, roughly 85% seen once, with less than 40% in the top ten. The receptor was derived from a human donor with chronic lymphocytic leukemia. The rearrangement joins TRBV5-1 to TRBJ2-7, with TRBD1 matching 9 bases. The sequencing used PBMCs, collected after 24 months of ibrutinib treatment. This chain's CDR3 is CASSGGQGRPRTGSYEQYF. DNA of the CDR3: TGCGCCAGCAGCGGAGGACAGGGGAGGCCCAGGACGGGCTCCTACGAGCAGTACTTC.